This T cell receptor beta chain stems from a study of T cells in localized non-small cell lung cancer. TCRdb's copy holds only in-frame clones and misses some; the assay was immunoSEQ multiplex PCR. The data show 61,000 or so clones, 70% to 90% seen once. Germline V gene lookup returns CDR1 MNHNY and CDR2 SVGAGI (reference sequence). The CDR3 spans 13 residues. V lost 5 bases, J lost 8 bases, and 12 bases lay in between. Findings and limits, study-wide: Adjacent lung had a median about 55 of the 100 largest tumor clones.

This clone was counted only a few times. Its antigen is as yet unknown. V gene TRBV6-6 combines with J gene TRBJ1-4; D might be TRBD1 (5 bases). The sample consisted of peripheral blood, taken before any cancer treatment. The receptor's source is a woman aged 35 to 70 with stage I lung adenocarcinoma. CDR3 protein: CASSRSGREKLFF. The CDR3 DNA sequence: TGTGCCAGCAGTCGCTCAGGGAGAGAAAAACTGTTTTTT.